This T cell receptor beta chain was captured in a study of blood T cell repertoires in COVID-19. Study in general: Nucleic acid was either cDNA or gDNA, and it came from T cells, B-cell-depleted T cells, or PBMCs.

Germline-derived CDR1 and CDR2 are MDHEN and SYDVKM. With 2 bases removed from V and 4 bases from J, the gap between germline ends came to 11 bases. The CDR3 runs to 14 residues. Per the study methods: How many nucleated cells were present was estimated from reference gene primer amplification. TCRdb keeps only in-frame clones here, not all; method: immunoSEQ multiplex PCR. Clone size and V and J calls were adopted from that table, with D and trimming inferred from the DNA. Of roughly 200,000 clones listed, roughly four fifths were seen once; the top ten hold about 14%. The chain is built from TRBV28 and TRBJ1-1, with D maybe TRBD1 (6 bases). The sequencing sample was made of peripheral blood. This TCR was recovered from a man over 45 who had recovered from COVID-19. The CDR3 protein is CASSLTWDTTEAFF. The CDR3 DNA reads as TGTGCCAGCAGTTTAACTTGGGACACCACTGAAGCTTTCTTT.